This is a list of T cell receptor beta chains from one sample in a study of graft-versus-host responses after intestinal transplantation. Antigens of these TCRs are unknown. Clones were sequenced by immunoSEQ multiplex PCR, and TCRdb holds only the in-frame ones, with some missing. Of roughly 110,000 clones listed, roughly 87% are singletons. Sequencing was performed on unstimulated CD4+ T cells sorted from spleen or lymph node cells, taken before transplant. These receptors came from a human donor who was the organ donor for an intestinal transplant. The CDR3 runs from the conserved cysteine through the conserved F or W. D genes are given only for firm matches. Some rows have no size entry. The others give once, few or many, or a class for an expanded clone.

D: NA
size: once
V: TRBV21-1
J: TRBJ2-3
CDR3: CASSKSGREDTQYF
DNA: TGTGCCAGCAGCAAAAGCGGGAGGGAAGATACGCAGTATTTT

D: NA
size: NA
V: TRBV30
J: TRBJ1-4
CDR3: CAWSLRDRTNEKLFF
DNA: TGTGCCTGGAGTCTCCGGGACCGTACTAATGAAAAACTGTTTTTT

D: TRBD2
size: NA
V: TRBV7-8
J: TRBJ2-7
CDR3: CASSLGSSGRTLTYEQYF
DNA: TGTGCCAGCAGCCTAGGGTCGAGCGGGAGAACCCTAACCTACGAGCAGTACTTC

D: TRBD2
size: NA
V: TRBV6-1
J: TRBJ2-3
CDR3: CAGRYSGRGVDTQYF
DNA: TGTGCCGGCCGGTACAGCGGGAGAGGGGTAGATACGCAGTATTTT

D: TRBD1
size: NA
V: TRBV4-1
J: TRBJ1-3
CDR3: CASSPRQGAGNTIYF
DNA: TGCGCCAGCAGCCCTAGACAGGGGGCTGGAAACACCATATATTTT

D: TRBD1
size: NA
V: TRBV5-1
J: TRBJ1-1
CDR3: CASSKEDRPFMNTEAFF
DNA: TGCGCCAGCAGCAAGGAGGACAGGCCTTTTATGAACACTGAAGCTTTCTTT

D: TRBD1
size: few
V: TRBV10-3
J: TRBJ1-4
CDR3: CAIRGQGGNEKLFF
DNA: TGTGCCATCAGGGGACAGGGAGGTAATGAAAAACTGTTTTTT

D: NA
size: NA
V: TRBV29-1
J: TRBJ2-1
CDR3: CSSRSSYNEQFF
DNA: TGCAGCTCCAGGTCTTCCTACAATGAGCAGTTCTTC

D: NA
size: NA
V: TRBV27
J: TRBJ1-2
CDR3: CASSLGENGYTF
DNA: TGTGCCAGCAGTTTAGGAGAGAATGGCTACACCTTC

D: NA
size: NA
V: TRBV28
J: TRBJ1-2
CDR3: CASRGVRGYGYTF
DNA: TGTGCCAGCAGAGGAGTCAGGGGCTATGGCTACACCTTC

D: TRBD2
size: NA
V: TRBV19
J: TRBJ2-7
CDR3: CASSLSGSLREQYF
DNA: TGTGCCAGTAGTCTGAGCGGGAGTCTCCGGGAGCAGTACTTC

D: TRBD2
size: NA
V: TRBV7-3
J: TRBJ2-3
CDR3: CASSLGGTSGTDTQYF
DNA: TGTGCCAGCAGCTTGGGAGGGACTAGCGGCACAGATACGCAGTATTTT

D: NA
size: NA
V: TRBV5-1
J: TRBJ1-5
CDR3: CASSLYSNQPQHF
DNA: TGCGCCAGCAGCTTGTATAGCAATCAGCCCCAGCATTTT

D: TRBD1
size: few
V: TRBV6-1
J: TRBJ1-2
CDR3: CASSGRQGSYAAGYTF
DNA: TGTGCCAGCAGTGGCCGACAGGGAAGTTATGCAGCTGGCTACACCTTC

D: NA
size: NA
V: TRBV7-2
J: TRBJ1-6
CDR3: CASSSYWASYNSPLHF
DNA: TGTGCCAGCAGCTCATACTGGGCATCCTATAATTCACCCCTCCACTTT

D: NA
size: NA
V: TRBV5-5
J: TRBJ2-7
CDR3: CASSLGTELYEQYF
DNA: TGTGCCAGCAGCTTGGGGACAGAGCTCTACGAGCAGTACTTC

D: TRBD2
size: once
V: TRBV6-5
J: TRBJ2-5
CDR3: CASSSPGLAVQETQYF
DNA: TGTGCCAGCAGTTCCCCGGGACTAGCGGTCCAAGAGACCCAGTACTTC

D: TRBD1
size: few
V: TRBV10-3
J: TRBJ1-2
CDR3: CAISPGGGYTF
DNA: TGTGCCATCAGCCCAGGGGGAGGCTACACCTTC

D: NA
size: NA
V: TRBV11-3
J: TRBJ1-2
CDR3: CASSLDVYGYTF
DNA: TGTGCCAGCAGCTTAGACGTTTATGGCTACACCTTC

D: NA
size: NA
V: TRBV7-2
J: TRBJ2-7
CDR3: CASSLARGRAPYEQYF
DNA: TGTGCCAGCAGCTTAGCGCGGGGCAGGGCCCCCTACGAGCAGTACTTC

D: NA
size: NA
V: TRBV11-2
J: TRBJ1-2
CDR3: CASSHGIDSYGYTF
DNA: TGTGCCAGCAGCCATGGGATTGACAGCTATGGCTACACCTTC

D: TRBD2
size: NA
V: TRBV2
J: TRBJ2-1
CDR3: CASRKLAGGLNEQFF
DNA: TGTGCCAGCAGAAAGCTAGCGGGGGGGCTGAATGAGCAGTTCTTC

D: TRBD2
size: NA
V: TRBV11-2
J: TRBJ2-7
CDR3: CASSLFGTITYEQYF
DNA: TGTGCCAGCAGCCTCTTTGGGACTATCACCTACGAGCAGTACTTC

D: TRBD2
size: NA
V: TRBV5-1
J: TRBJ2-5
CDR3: CASSLHGLAVQETQYF
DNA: TGCGCCAGCAGTCTCCACGGACTAGCCGTCCAAGAGACCCAGTACTTC

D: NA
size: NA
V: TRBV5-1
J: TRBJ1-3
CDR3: CASSPSLQGSGNTIYF
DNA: TGCGCCAGCAGCCCCTCATTACAGGGATCTGGAAACACCATATATTTT

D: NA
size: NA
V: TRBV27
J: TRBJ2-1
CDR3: CASSMTSTHIYNEQFF
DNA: TGTGCCAGCAGCATGACGAGCACCCACATATACAATGAGCAGTTCTTC

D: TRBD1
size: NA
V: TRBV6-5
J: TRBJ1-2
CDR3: CATRGEHYGYTF
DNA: TGTGCCACCAGGGGGGAACACTATGGCTACACCTTC

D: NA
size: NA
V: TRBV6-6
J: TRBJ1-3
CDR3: CASSYGGSLGNTIYF
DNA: TGTGCCAGCAGTTACGGCGGTTCACTGGGAAACACCATATATTTT

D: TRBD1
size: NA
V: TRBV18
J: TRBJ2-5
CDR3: CASSPTGGMVETQYF
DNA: TGTGCCAGCTCACCAACAGGGGGGATGGTGGAGACCCAGTACTTC

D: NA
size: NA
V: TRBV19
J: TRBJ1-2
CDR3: CASSTVGPATF
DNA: TGTGCCAGTAGTACCGTCGGACCTGCGACCTTC

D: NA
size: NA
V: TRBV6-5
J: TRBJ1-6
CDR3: CASSYARVGSPLHF
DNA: TGTGCCAGCAGTTACGCCAGGGTCGGTTCACCCCTCCACTTT

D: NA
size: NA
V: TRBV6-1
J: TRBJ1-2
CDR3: CASSGQANYGYTF
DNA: TGTGCCAGCAGTGGTCAAGCTAACTATGGCTACACCTTC

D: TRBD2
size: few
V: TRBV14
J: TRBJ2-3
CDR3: CASSPRWGLAELHTDTQYF
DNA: TGTGCCAGCAGCCCAAGATGGGGACTAGCGGAACTCCACACAGATACGCAGTATTTT

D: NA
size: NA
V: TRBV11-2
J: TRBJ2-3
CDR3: CASSFTRGTDTQYF
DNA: TGTGCCAGCAGCTTTACGCGGGGCACAGATACGCAGTATTTT

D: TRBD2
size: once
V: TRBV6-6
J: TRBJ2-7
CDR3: CASSYGGRAYEQYF
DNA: TGTGCCAGCAGTTACGGGGGGAGGGCCTACGAGCAGTACTTC